The rows below give T cell receptor beta chains drawn from one sample of a study of cytomegalovirus exposure and HLA in healthy donors. Profiling relied on immunoSEQ multiplex PCR, and the TCRdb table lists in-frame clones only, not all of them. The data contain around 120,000 clones, over 70% of them singletons. Sequenced input: PBMCs. These receptors all stem from a woman between 45 and 65 years old in good health and CMV-seropositive. CDR3s include the opening cysteine and the closing phenylalanine or tryptophan. The order of the fields is D gene, J gene, V gene, CDR3 length, CDR3 protein. A D gene is named only where the DNA matches it firmly.

- | TRBJ2-7 | TRBV5-4 | 15 | CASSLVRAELYEQYF
- | TRBJ1-1 | TRBV6-1 | 15 | CASSVRGLGNTEAFF
- | TRBJ2-7 | TRBV27 | 15 | CASSLGAGGSYEQYF
- | TRBJ2-3 | TRBV5-1 | 13 | CASSLGDTDTQYF
- | TRBJ2-7 | TRBV10-3 | 17 | CAISEAEGGTWLDEQYF
- | TRBJ2-5 | TRBV5-4 | 15 | CASSLAEAGRETQYF
TRBD1 | TRBJ1-5 | TRBV5-6 | 12 | CASSSQDRDQHF
TRBD1 | TRBJ1-3 | TRBV11-2 | 15 | CASSLGTGIGNTIYF
- | TRBJ1-2 | TRBV5-6 | 15 | CASSPGPQEDYGYTF
- | TRBJ2-2 | TRBV6-4 | 16 | CASSDHGGDFTGELFF
- | TRBJ2-3 | TRBV4-3 | 16 | CASSQDFNRAGDTQYF
- | TRBJ2-1 | TRBV7-6 | 16 | CASSLAAGRGWNEQFF
- | TRBJ1-2 | TRBV27 | 16 | CASREVGAGTNDGYTF
TRBD1 | TRBJ1-2 | TRBV7-2 | 15 | CASSGGTGGTYGYTF
- | TRBJ2-1 | TRBV21-1 | 15 | CASSVRLAGPNEQFF
TRBD2 | TRBJ2-1 | TRBV7-8 | 13 | CAASGLAGNEQFF
- | TRBJ2-1 | TRBV4-3 | 17 | CASSQDLMGGRLEEQFF
- | TRBJ2-7 | TRBV4-1 | 15 | CASSRLDEGSYEQYF
TRBD1 | TRBJ2-5 | TRBV5-1 | 13 | CASSRTGEETQYF
- | TRBJ1-2 | TRBV11-2 | 14 | CASSPVTGNYGYTF
- | TRBJ1-6 | TRBV15 | 16 | CATSRDPLRDNSPLHF
TRBD1 | TRBJ1-5 | TRBV19 | 16 | CASSMQTGVNNQPQHF